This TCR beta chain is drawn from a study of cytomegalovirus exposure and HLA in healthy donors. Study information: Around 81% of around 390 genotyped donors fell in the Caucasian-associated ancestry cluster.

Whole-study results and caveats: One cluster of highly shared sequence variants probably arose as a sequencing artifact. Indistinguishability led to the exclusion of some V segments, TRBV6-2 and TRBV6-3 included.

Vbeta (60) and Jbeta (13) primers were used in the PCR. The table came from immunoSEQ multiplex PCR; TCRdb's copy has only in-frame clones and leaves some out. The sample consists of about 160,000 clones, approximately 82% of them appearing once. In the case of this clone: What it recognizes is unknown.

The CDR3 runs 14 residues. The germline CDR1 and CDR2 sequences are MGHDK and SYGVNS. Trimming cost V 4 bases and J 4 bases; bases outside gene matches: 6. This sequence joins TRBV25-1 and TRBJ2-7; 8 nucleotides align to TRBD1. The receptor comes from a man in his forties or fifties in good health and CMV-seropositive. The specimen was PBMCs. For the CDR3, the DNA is TGTGCCAGCAGTGCCACGACAGGGGCTTACGAGCAGTACTTC. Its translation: CASSATTGAYEQYF.